The clone carrying this TCR beta chain was seen more than once but under ten times. Through a sample-barcoded 5' primer and a J-beta primer mix, a second PCR was run for roughly 7 to 11 cycles. TCRdb passed the 5' RACE reads through MiXCR, listing each CDR3 protein once. Of roughly 800,000 distinct CDR3 sequences listed, more than 20% are singletons. CDR1 is SEHNR, CDR2 FQNEAQ, per germline (reference sequence). Trimming removed 5 bases at V and 5 bases at J, with 21 bases between. This CDR3 is built from 16 residues. The sample originates from a study of blood T cells in healthy people across ages. Per-sample yields of isolated PBMCs were at least 6.5 million. The data also belong to a second study, concerning T cells of mothers and their children. That source adds: Per 15 ul, 1.5 ug of RNA was used, with all extracted RNA going into cDNA synthesis. Related mother and child pairs showed slightly greater overlap (not significant) than unrelated pairs did.

This sequence was found in a boy between 5 and 17 years old in good health. The sequencing input was blood. This rearrangement joins TRBV7-9 to TRBJ2-5; D assignment may be TRBD1 or TRBD2 (5 bases each). For the CDR3, the DNA is TGTGCCAGCAGCCTAGGTCCAAGGGGAGTTCTGGAGACCCAGTACTTC. It is translated as CASSLGPRGVLETQYF.